These 15 T cell receptor beta chains originate from one sample sequenced in a study of OX40 agonist ivuxolimab in advanced cancers. Clones were sequenced by immunoSEQ multiplex PCR, and TCRdb holds only the in-frame ones, with some missing. The top ten clones hold 6.7% of a sample with 45,000 to 65,000 clones, 80% to 90% of them seen once. The source material was CD4+ or CD8+ T cells sorted from blood, sampled in a trial of the OX40 agonist ivuxolimab. These receptors were taken from an adult with an advanced solid tumor such as melanoma, head and neck, liver or kidney cancer.

J is TRBJ2-3 and V is TRBV7-9, with D perhaps TRBD1 (5 bases). The CDR3 extends over 19 amino acids. Trimming removed 5 bases from V and 2 bases from J, with 26 bases in between. The germline V gene encodes CDR1 SEHNR and CDR2 FQNEAQ (reference sequence). Here the CDR3 reads CASSLTLNQGVGDTDTQYF. For the CDR3, the DNA is TGTGCCAGCAGCCTAACCCTTAACCAGGGCGTGGGTGACACAGATACGCAGTATTTT.

This clone was counted once. The CDR3, as DNA: TGTGCCAGCAGCCGGGACAGAGCTTACAATGAGCAGTTCTTC. Translating it yields CASSRDRAYNEQFF. This sequence joins TRBV27 and TRBJ2-1; 7 bases align to TRBD1. Germline values: CDR1 MNHEY, CDR2 SMNVEV (reference sequence). The CDR3 extends over 14 amino acids. V trimming: 6 bases; J trimming: 4 bases; junction bases outside the gene matches: 6.

The rearrangement joins TRBV5-4 to TRBJ1-1; no reliable D call. Trimming took off 2 bases at V and 7 bases at J, with 12 bases between the two ends. The CDR3 is 13 amino acids. Germline CDR1 is SGHNT and CDR2 is YYREEE (reference sequence). The CDR3 nucleotides read TGTGCCAGCAGCTTTTATCGGGCAGTTGAAGCTTTCTTT. Encoded protein: CASSFYRAVEAFF.

The chain carries TRBV7-9 and TRBJ1-4; unclear D gene. With 0 bases removed from V and 8 bases from J, the gap between germline ends came to 7 bases. CDR3 size: 13 residues. In germline, CDR1 is SEHNR, CDR2 FQNEAQ (reference sequence). This CDR3 reads CASSLAVQEKLFF. In DNA, the CDR3 is TGTGCCAGCAGCTTAGCGGTACAGGAAAAACTGTTTTTT.

The chain carries TRBV5-1 and TRBJ1-1; D is unclear. V was trimmed by 4 bases and J by 7 bases, leaving 11 bases between them. Germline V lookup: CDR1 SGHRS, CDR2 YFSETQ. CDR3 size: 12 residues. The CDR3 loop is CASSRTLDEAFF. DNA of the CDR3: TGCGCCAGCAGCCGGACGCTAGATGAAGCTTTCTTT.

The DNA for the CDR3 is TGTGCCACTGGACAGGGGGTCGGGGAGACCCAGTACTTC. Translating it yields CATGQGVGETQYF. The V gene is TRBV19, the J gene TRBJ2-5; TRBD1 agrees at 10 bases. V shed 10 bases and J 5 bases; nucleotides not matched to a gene: 7. CDR1 and CDR2 from the germline V gene are LNHDA and SQIVND (reference sequence). The CDR3 loop spans 13 amino acids.

The CDR3 loop reads CSVPQVVDGYTF. Written as DNA, the CDR3 is TGCAGCGTTCCCCAGGTGGTCGATGGCTACACCTTC. The rearrangement links TRBV29-1 to TRBJ1-2; D ambiguous. Trimming cost V 5 bases and J 6 bases, with 13 bases left between them. Germline-derived CDR1 and CDR2 are SQVTM and ANQGSEA. This CDR3 is 12 amino acids long.

This clone was picked up one time. This chain joins TRBV29-1 and TRBJ2-1; D could derive from TRBD1 or TRBD2 (5 bases each). The germline gives CDR1 SQVTM, CDR2 ANQGSEA. The CDR3 covers 14 residues. Between the trimmed V and J ends, which lost 6 bases and 10 bases, there was a span of 22 bases. DNA for the CDR3: TGCAGCGTCCGAGGGGCTGGGTTGATAGGCGAGCAGTTCTTC. Translated: CSVRGAGLIGEQFF.

The chain links TRBV7-2 to TRBJ2-2; 8 bases line up with TRBD2. J gave up 5 bases and V 0 bases, and 5 bases lay outside the gene matches. The CDR3 loop spans 16 amino acids. CDR1 is SGHTA and CDR2 is FQGNSA in the germline V gene. The CDR3 DNA reads TGTGCCAGCAGCTTAGCGGGAGGGACTAGGACCGGGGAGCTGTTTTTT. Encoded protein: CASSLAGGTRTGELFF.

There are a few counts of this clone. The chain joins TRBV18 to TRBJ1-5; D not resolved. Germline CDR1 reads KGHSH; CDR2 reads LQKENI. With 3 bases removed from V and 11 bases from J, the gap between germline ends came to 17 bases. The CDR3 runs 14 residues. The DNA of the CDR3 is TGTGCCAGCTCACCGAGCGAGGCCTTTAAGTCCCAGCATTTT. It encodes CASSPSEAFKSQHF.

The rearrangement joins TRBV7-6 to TRBJ2-2, with no clear D. With 1 base removed from V and 2 bases from J, the gap between germline ends came to 8 bases. Looked up from germline, CDR1 is SGHVS and CDR2 is FNYEAQ. CDR3 length equals 15 residues. The CDR3 region is CASSLVLGNTGELFF. CDR3 DNA: TGTGCCAGCAGCTTAGTGCTGGGAAACACCGGGGAGCTGTTTTTT.

This chain connects TRBV7-3 to TRBJ1-2, with D maybe TRBD1 (5 bases). This CDR3 has 13 residues. CDR1 is SGHTA, CDR2 FQGTGA, per germline. V shed 5 bases and J shed 5 bases, with 12 bases lying between them. CDR3 in amino acids: CASSPTGGYGYTF. DNA of the CDR3: TGTGCCAGCAGCCCGACGGGGGGATATGGCTACACCTTC.

This chain uses TRBV6-5 with TRBJ1-5; D remains ambiguous. Germline V gene lookup returns CDR1 MNHEY and CDR2 SVGAGI. V was pared by 6 bases and J by 1 base, with 7 bases between. The CDR3 runs 13 residues. The CDR3: CASRKGSNQPQHF. The DNA for the CDR3 is TGTGCCAGCAGAAAAGGGAGCAATCAGCCCCAGCATTTT.

V gene TRBV6-1 combines with J gene TRBJ2-5; D unclear. Trimming removed 5 bases at V and 7 bases at J, with 14 bases between. The CDR3 runs to 13 residues. Germline CDR1 MNHNS, CDR2 SASEGT. The CDR3 protein is CASSLTEHGTQYF. The CDR3 nucleotides are TGTGCCAGCAGTTTAACGGAGCATGGGACCCAGTACTTC.

CDR3 nucleotides: TGTGCCAGTAGCCCCCTTTTGGGGGCCCAGTACTTC. Amino acids: CASSPLLGAQYF. This chain joins TRBV19 and TRBJ2-5, with D tentatively TRBD1 or TRBD2 (5 bases each). Germline V lookup: CDR1 LNHDA, CDR2 SQIVND (reference sequence). The CDR3 is 12 residues long. V gave up 6 bases and J gave up 9 bases, with 14 bases separating them.